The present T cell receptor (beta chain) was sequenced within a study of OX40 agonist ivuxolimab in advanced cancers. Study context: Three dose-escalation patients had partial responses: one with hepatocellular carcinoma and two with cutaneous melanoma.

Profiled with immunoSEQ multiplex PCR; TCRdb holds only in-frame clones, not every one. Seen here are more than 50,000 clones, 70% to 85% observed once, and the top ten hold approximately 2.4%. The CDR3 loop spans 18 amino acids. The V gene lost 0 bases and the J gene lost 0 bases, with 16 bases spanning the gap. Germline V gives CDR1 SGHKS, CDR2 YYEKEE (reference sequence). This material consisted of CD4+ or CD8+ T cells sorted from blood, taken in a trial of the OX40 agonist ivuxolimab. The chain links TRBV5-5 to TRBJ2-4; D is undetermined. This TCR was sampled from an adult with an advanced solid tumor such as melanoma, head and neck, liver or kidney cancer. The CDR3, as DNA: TGTGCCAGCAGCTTGGATACCCGACCCATTCTAGCCAAAAACATTCAGTACTTC. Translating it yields CASSLDTRPILAKNIQYF.